A single sample is the source of the 12 T cell receptor beta chains below, sequenced in a study of cytomegalovirus exposure and HLA in healthy donors. 13 Jbeta primers and 60 Vbeta primers were used for the PCR. The protocol was immunoSEQ multiplex PCR, while the TCRdb copy is restricted to in-frame clones and leaves out a portion. Of 110,000 or so clones listed, around 68% are singletons. The specimen was PBMCs. These receptors came from a woman aged 40-49 years in good health and CMV-seropositive.

V is TRBV6-6 and J is TRBJ1-5; D is unclear. Between the trimmed V and J ends, which lost 10 bases and 2 bases, there was a span of 9 bases. The germline V gene encodes CDR1 MNHNY and CDR2 SVGAGI (reference sequence). CDR3 length equals 12 residues. DNA for the CDR3: TGTGCCACCAGGCTAGGCAATCAGCCCCAGCATTTT. It codes for CATRLGNQPQHF.

The rearrangement links TRBV5-1 to TRBJ1-6; D may be TRBD1 (6 bases). The V and J ends lost 4 bases and 10 bases respectively, with 18 bases between them. Germline CDR1 and CDR2: SGHRS and YFSETQ. The CDR3 consists of 15 residues. This CDR3 is CASSTQTGSGSPLHF. CDR3 nucleotide sequence: TGCGCCAGCAGCACCCAAACAGGGTCTGGATCACCCCTCCACTTT.

V is TRBV19 and J is TRBJ1-2; possibly TRBD1 for D (5 bases). In germline, CDR1 is LNHDA, CDR2 SQIVND (reference sequence). The V gene lost 3 bases and the J gene lost 2 bases, with 10 bases spanning the gap. The CDR3 is 14 amino acids. The CDR3 region is CASSMMDKNYGYTF. The CDR3 coding sequence is TGTGCCAGTAGTATGATGGACAAGAACTATGGCTACACCTTC.

This clone was seen a few times. The genes are TRBV7-2 and TRBJ1-1; weak D call: TRBD1 (6 bases). The CDR3 sequence is 17 residues long. CDR1 is SGHTA, CDR2 FQGNSA, per germline. Trimming pared 3 bases from V and 0 bases from J, leaving 17 bases between. The DNA of the CDR3 is TGTGCCAGCAGCTTGACGGGAACAGGGACATTGAACACTGAAGCTTTCTTT. Translation: CASSLTGTGTLNTEAFF.

This clone was picked up a small number of times. The chain uses TRBV27 and TRBJ2-3; tentative D call: TRBD2 (5 bases). Deletions cut 2 bases from V and 2 bases from J, with 8 bases between. CDR3 size: 14 residues. The V gene's germline CDR1 is MNHEY and CDR2 SMNVEV (reference sequence). The CDR3 DNA sequence: TGTGCCAGCAGTTTACTCGGGGTCACAGATACGCAGTATTTT. Its translation: CASSLLGVTDTQYF.

This clone was picked up a small number of times. The chain joins TRBV7-6 to TRBJ2-5; possibly TRBD2 for D (6 bases). CDR1 and CDR2 (germline): SGHVS, FNYEAQ. With 1 base removed from V and 0 bases from J, the gap between germline ends came to 9 bases. This CDR3 contains 15 residues. The CDR3 protein is CASSLGAGNQETQYF. The CDR3 coding sequence is TGTGCCAGCAGCTTAGGGGCGGGAAACCAAGAGACCCAGTACTTC.

The chain combines TRBV7-2 with TRBJ2-3; D uncertain. The germline V gene encodes CDR1 SGHTA and CDR2 FQGNSA. The CDR3 has 16 residues. The germline V and J ends were trimmed by 5 bases and 2 bases, with 17 bases remaining between them. The CDR3 region has the DNA TGTGCCAGCAGCCCAAAAAGTTCAGGTTTCACAGATACGCAGTATTTT. It translates to CASSPKSSGFTDTQYF.

The chain carries TRBV14 and TRBJ1-2; TRBD1 might be the D (6 bases). The germline V and J ends were trimmed by 4 bases and 4 bases, with 10 bases remaining between them. This CDR3 contains 13 residues. CDR1 is SGHDN and CDR2 is FVKESK in the germline V gene. CDR3 sequence reads: CASSPQGSYGYTF. The DNA for the CDR3 is TGTGCCAGCAGCCCCCAGGGGAGCTATGGCTACACCTTC.

The rearrangement uses TRBV7-8 and TRBJ2-7, with 7 bases lining up with TRBD1. Germline CDR1 is SGHVS and CDR2 is FQNEAQ. CDR3 length: 16 amino acids. The V gene end was trimmed by 0 bases and the J gene end by 0 bases; junction bases not matched to a gene: 5. The CDR3 sequence is CASSLARQGVSYEQYF. The CDR3 nucleotides read TGTGCCAGCAGCTTAGCGCGGCAGGGGGTCTCCTACGAGCAGTACTTC.

Worth noting for this clone: Since the CDR3 does not end with the conserved phenylalanine or tryptophan, this likely comes from a read error. The chain combines TRBV7-2 with TRBJ1-1; 7 nucleotides line up with TRBD1. Germline lookup yields CDR1 SGHTA and CDR2 FQGNSA. The CDR3 consists of 13 residues. The J segment lost 5 bases and the V segment lost 3 bases, leaving 3 bases of the junction unmatched. This chain's CDR3 is CASSFWDRTEAFL. CDR3 sequence (DNA): TGTGCCAGCAGCTTCTGGGACAGAACTGAAGCTTTCCTT.

The rearrangement joins TRBV18 to TRBJ1-1, with D perhaps matching TRBD1 (6 bases). The CDR3 length is 15 residues. V was trimmed by 8 bases and J by 6 bases, leaving 22 bases between them. Germline V gives CDR1 KGHSH, CDR2 LQKENI. For the CDR3, the DNA is TGTGCCAGCACCCACAGGGCGGGTCTGAGGGCTGAAGCTTTCTTT. Protein product: CASTHRAGLRAEAFF.

V and J are TRBV7-2 and TRBJ2-3, with TRBD1 matching over 7 bases. V shed 5 bases, J shed 3 bases, and the junction held 8 bases outside the gene matches. Germline V lookup: CDR1 SGHTA, CDR2 FQGNSA. The CDR3 runs to 15 residues. CDR3 loop: CASSPRQGTTDTQYF. CDR3 nucleotide sequence: TGTGCCAGCAGCCCCCGACAGGGAACTACAGATACGCAGTATTTT.